This entry is about one T cell receptor (beta chain). Its antigen is undetermined. The run of the v3.0 immunoSEQ assay was at survey level. Profiled with immunoSEQ multiplex PCR; TCRdb holds only in-frame clones, not every one. The top ten clones hold roughly 8.2% of a sample with some 31,000 clones, 65% to 80% of them seen once. The data derive from a study of long-term antiretroviral therapy in people with HIV. Findings and limits, study-wide: Once patients were on ART, diversity went higher but still fell short of transplant donor controls.

The V gene's germline CDR1 is LGHNT and CDR2 FRNRAP. V lost 6 bases and J lost 1, with 9 bases in between. The CDR3 runs 13 residues. This chain links TRBV12-5 with TRBJ1-1; no clear D. The sequence came from a woman between 45 and 65 years old with HIV. The sample here was unsorted PBMCs, taken 3.1 years after starting antiretroviral therapy. The CDR3 DNA follows: TGTGCTAGTGGGGGGTTAGGGAACACTGAAGCTTTCTTT. Translation gives CASGGLGNTEAFF.